What follows are 25 T cell receptor beta chains derived from one specimen sequenced in a study of beta chain features in type 1 diabetes. What was sequenced were expressed TCRB transcripts, since all of the isolated RNA had been reverse transcribed. Libraries were prepared by immunoSEQ multiplex PCR; TCRdb keeps only in-frame clonotypes and omits some of them. The data show 250,000 to 300,000 clones, with about 23% seen just once and roughly 0.011% held by the top ten. Study outcomes and limitations: Researchers report that Type 1 diabetes patients had moderately but significantly shorter TCRB CDR3s across all four CD4+ subsets.

These receptors have no known antigen. Sequenced material: naive CD4+ T cells from blood. These receptors all stem from a woman between 25 and 40 years old with type 1 diabetes.

The gene calls are TRBV5-6 and TRBJ2-7, with TRBD1 identical over 8 bases. This CDR3 contains 14 residues. Germline V gene sequence: CDR1 SGHDT, CDR2 YYEEEE. V was pared by 3 bases and J by 3 bases, with 5 bases of the junction left unmatched. The CDR3 coding sequence is TGTGCCAGCAGCTGGAATGGACAGGGCTACGAGCAGTACTTC. It is translated as CASSWNGQGYEQYF.

The chain uses TRBV29-1 and TRBJ1-4; D not certain. The germline V gene has CDR1 SQVTM and CDR2 ANQGSEA. V was shortened by 3 bases and J by 5 bases, with 7 bases between the two germline ends. CDR3 length: 12 residues. CDR3 in amino acids: CSVESGNEKLFF. As DNA, the CDR3 is TGCAGCGTTGAGAGCGGGAATGAAAAACTGTTTTTT.

The V and J genes are TRBV4-2 and TRBJ1-5; tentatively, D is TRBD1 (6 bases). This CDR3 is 12 amino acids long. V shed 8 bases and J shed 6 bases, with 11 bases lying between them. Germline V gene data show CDR1 as LGHNA and CDR2 as YNFKEQ. DNA for the CDR3: TGTGCCAGCTCAGGGGCGGGTCAGCCCCAGCATTTT. It translates to CASSGAGQPQHF.

This clone is a singleton in its sample. This sequence joins TRBV29-1 and TRBJ1-1; a weak D match, TRBD1 (5 bases). This CDR3 has 13 amino acids. Trimming shortened V by 5 bases and J by 1 base, and 11 bases separated the two germline ends. Germline lookup yields CDR1 SQVTM and CDR2 ANQGSEA. Here the CDR3 reads CSVRGVPNTEAFF. CDR3 DNA sequence: TGCAGCGTTCGGGGGGTCCCGAACACTGAAGCTTTCTTT.

Comments on this clone: Within the sample, other DNA sequences also encode this same CDR3. V gene TRBV18 combines with J gene TRBJ1-5; no reliable D call. Deletions cut 2 bases from V and 4 bases from J, with 6 bases between. This CDR3 comprises 13 residues. Germline values: CDR1 KGHSH, CDR2 LQKENI. The CDR3 spells CASSPSSNQPQHF. CDR3 DNA: TGTGCCAGCTCACCAAGCTCTAATCAGCCCCAGCATTTT.

The rearrangement joins TRBV19 to TRBJ2-7, with 8 bases lining up with TRBD1. Germline V gene data show CDR1 as LNHDA and CDR2 as SQIVND (reference sequence). With 3 bases clipped from V and 4 bases from J, the junction kept 14 bases outside the gene matches. CDR3 length: 17 residues. The CDR3 sequence is CASSINPIRTGKYEQYF. As DNA, the CDR3 is TGTGCCAGTAGTATCAATCCCATAAGGACAGGGAAATACGAGCAGTACTTC. Complete variable domain (other parts from reference TRBV19 and TRBJ2-7): DGGITQSPKYLFRKEGQNVTLSCEQNLNHDAMYWYRQDPGQGLRLIYYSQIVNDFQKGDIAEGYSVSREKKESFPLTVTSAQKNPTAFYLCASSINPIRTGKYEQYFGPGTRLTVT.

The rearrangement links TRBV1 to TRBJ1-3; TRBD1, as called in the table, went unchecked against the DNA. TRBV1 is tagged as a pseudogene. The CDR3 spans 16 residues. The CDR3 spells CTSSQGPRDRGPAGYF. CDR3 coding DNA: TGCACCAGCAGCCAAGGACCCCGGGACAGGGGGCCCGCAGGATATTTT.

The chain couples TRBV27 to TRBJ1-1, with 7 positions matching TRBD1. CDR1 is MNHEY and CDR2 is SMNVEV in the germline V gene (reference sequence). V shed 2 bases and J 1 base; nucleotides not matched to a gene: 1. The CDR3 runs to 14 residues. CDR3 amino acids: CASSLKGANTEAFF. The CDR3 DNA sequence: TGTGCCAGCAGTTTAAAGGGGGCGAACACTGAAGCTTTCTTT.

This clone has only a few counts. The J gene is TRBJ2-1, the V gene TRBV9, with 13 bases matching TRBD2. This CDR3 region has 20 residues. Trimming at V came to 4 bases and at J to 4 bases, leaving 17 bases not matched to a gene. Germline CDR1 is SGDLS and CDR2 is YYNGEE. CDR3 sequence: CASSPPGGTSGTWGYNEQFF. The CDR3 nucleotides read TGTGCCAGCAGCCCCCCGGGGGGGACTAGCGGGACTTGGGGTTACAATGAGCAGTTCTTC.

The chain joins TRBV6-6 to TRBJ2-5; 10 bases are a match to TRBD1. Germline loops: CDR1 MNHNY, CDR2 SVGAGI (reference sequence). V was pared by 6 bases and J by 5 bases, with 6 bases of the junction left unmatched. CDR3 length: 14 residues. The CDR3: CASRPGTGVETQYF. The CDR3 DNA reads as TGTGCCAGCAGACCCGGGACAGGGGTGGAGACCCAGTACTTC.

This clone was found once. This rearrangement joins TRBV7-9 to TRBJ2-7; 14 bases are a match to TRBD2. The trim removed 5 bases at V and 6 bases at J, leaving 9 bases unmatched. From germline, CDR1 is SEHNR and CDR2 FQNEAQ (reference sequence). The length of the CDR3 is 16 residues. The CDR3 loop reads CASSSPGTSGRSEQYF. In DNA, the CDR3 is TGTGCCAGCAGCAGCCCCGGGACTAGCGGGAGAAGCGAGCAGTACTTC.

This rearrangement joins TRBV4-1 to TRBJ2-3; the match to TRBD2 covers 8 bases. Germline lookup yields CDR1 MGHRA and CDR2 YSYEKL. J was trimmed by 2 bases and V by 6 bases; bases with no gene match: 7. This CDR3 comprises 15 residues. CDR3 sequence (DNA): TGCGCCAGCAGTCGTAGCGGGGTTCTCACAGATACGCAGTATTTT. This translates into CASSRSGVLTDTQYF.

This sequence joins TRBV4-1 and TRBJ2-7, with 9 bases matching TRBD1. CDR3 length: 16 amino acids. CDR1 and CDR2 from the germline V gene are MGHRA and YSYEKL. V gave up 1 base and J gave up 4 bases; unmatched junction bases: 8. CDR3 coding DNA: TGCGCCAGCAGCCAAGCCCCGGGACAGGGTCTTTACGAGCAGTACTTC. Translating gives CASSQAPGQGLYEQYF.

The V gene is TRBV5-1, the J gene TRBJ2-7, with D possibly matching TRBD1 (6 bases). The V end lost 3 bases, the J end lost 3 bases, and 10 bases lay between the germline ends. CDR1 and CDR2 from the germline V gene are SGHRS and YFSETQ. This CDR3 spans 13 amino acids. The CDR3 bases are TGCGCCAGCAGCTATTGGGACAACTACGAGCAGTACTTC. Encoded protein: CASSYWDNYEQYF. The entire variable domain, with the rest obtained from reference TRBV5-1 and TRBJ2-7, is as follows: KAGVTQTPRYLIKTRGQQVTLSCSPISGHRSVSWYQQTPGQGLQFLFEYFSETQRNKGNFPGRFSGRQFSNSRSEMNVSTLELGDSALYLCASSYWDNYEQYFGPGTRLTVT.

The rearrangement uses TRBV15 and TRBJ2-1; D is uncertain. The CDR3 covers 14 residues. V dropped 0 bases and J dropped 10 bases, with 13 bases sitting between them. The germline CDR1 and CDR2 sequences are LNHNV and YYDKDF (reference sequence). Written as DNA, the CDR3 is TGTGCCACCAGCAGAGATCTGATGGCCAAGGAGCAGTTCTTC. It yields the protein CATSRDLMAKEQFF.

This clone was counted only a few times. The chain uses TRBV30 and TRBJ1-1; D remains ambiguous. Germline CDR1 and CDR2: GTSNPN and SVGIG (reference sequence). The V and J ends lost 0 bases and 11 bases respectively, with 10 bases between them. The CDR3 sequence is 11 residues long. The CDR3: CAWSVGPGAFF. The CDR3, as DNA: TGTGCCTGGAGTGTCGGGCCGGGGGCTTTCTTT.

This clone was found a few times. This chain connects TRBV7-3 to TRBJ2-5, with 8 nucleotides matching TRBD2. There are 14 residues in the CDR3. CDR1 is SGHTA, CDR2 FQGTGA, per germline. The trim removed 5 bases at V and 2 bases at J, leaving 4 bases unmatched. CDR3: CASSQTSVQETQYF. CDR3 coding DNA: TGTGCCAGCAGCCAGACTAGCGTTCAAGAGACCCAGTACTTC. Drawing the rest from reference TRBV7-3 and TRBJ2-5, the complete variable domain is GAGVSQTPSNKVTEKGKYVELRCDPISGHTALYWYRQSLGQGPEFLIYFQGTGAADDSGLPNDRFFAVRPEGSVSTLKIQRTERGDSAVYLCASSQTSVQETQYFGPGTRLLVL.

The rearrangement joins TRBV6-5 to TRBJ2-3; possibly TRBD2 for D (7 bases). Trimming removed 8 bases at V and 6 bases at J, with 21 bases between. The germline gives CDR1 MNHEY, CDR2 SVGAGI. This CDR3 has 15 amino acids. The CDR3 nucleotides read TGTGCCAGCCGGGGGCTGGGGTCGCGGGAGGATACGCAGTATTTT. This gives the protein CASRGLGSREDTQYF.

The table lists this clone with a few counts. The chain carries TRBV15 and TRBJ2-6, with D possibly matching TRBD1 (6 bases). V was pared by 5 bases and J by 3 bases, with 23 bases between. CDR1 and CDR2 from the germline V gene are LNHNV and YYDKDF (reference sequence). There are 19 residues in the CDR3. This CDR3 is CATSPALRGLLYGANVLTF. CDR3 nucleotides: TGTGCCACCAGCCCTGCGCTCAGGGGATTACTTTATGGGGCCAACGTCCTGACTTTC.

The sample holds a few counts of this clone. Other DNA sequences in the sample encode the same CDR3. The chain is built from TRBV10-3 and TRBJ2-3, with D perhaps TRBD1 (5 bases). Germline V gives CDR1 ENHRY, CDR2 SYGVKD. This CDR3 has 14 amino acids. Trimming took off 0 bases at V and 1 base at J, with 5 bases between the two ends. CDR3 DNA sequence: TGTGCCATCAGTGAGTCGACAGGCACAGATACGCAGTATTTT. This encodes CAISESTGTDTQYF.

This clone has just a few counts. A read error may account for a junction end that differs from germline. The rearrangement joins TRBV15 to TRBJ2-1, with 7 bases fitting TRBD1. Germline values: CDR1 LNHNV, CDR2 YYDKDF (reference sequence). This CDR3 has 11 amino acids. The CDR3 DNA reads TGTGCCACCAGCAACACTGAGGGACAGATCTTC. Protein product: CATSNTEGQIF.

In its sample, this clone was seen a few times. The rearrangement uses TRBV30 and TRBJ1-2, with D possibly matching TRBD1 (6 bases). Germline CDR1 and CDR2: GTSNPN and SVGIG (reference sequence). V was pared by 2 bases and J by 6 bases, with 13 bases between. This CDR3 spans 13 amino acids. The CDR3 nucleotides read TGTGCCTGGAGTCCGGGACACTGGAATGGCTACACCTTC. Translated: CAWSPGHWNGYTF.

In its sample, this clone was seen a few times. The chain uses TRBV29-1 and TRBJ2-7; tentatively, D is TRBD1 (6 bases). CDR1 is SQVTM and CDR2 is ANQGSEA in the germline V gene. V lost 1 base to trimming and J lost 0 bases, with 7 bases between them. The CDR3 extends over 13 amino acids. This chain's CDR3 is CSVEGDTSYEQYF. In DNA form, the CDR3 reads TGCAGCGTTGAAGGGGACACCTCCTACGAGCAGTACTTC.

The genes are TRBV4-1 and TRBJ1-1; no clear D gene. V gave up 4 bases and J gave up 0 bases, with 15 bases separating them. Germline CDR1 reads MGHRA; CDR2 reads YSYEKL. This CDR3 spans 16 amino acids. This CDR3 is CASSRRLTDMNTEAFF. Here the CDR3 DNA reads TGCGCCAGCAGCCGCCGACTAACAGACATGAACACTGAAGCTTTCTTT.

The V gene is TRBV29-1, the J gene TRBJ2-1; perhaps TRBD1 as D (5 bases). The CDR3 totals 14 residues. Germline V gives CDR1 SQVTM, CDR2 ANQGSEA. Trimming cost V 4 bases and J 4 bases, with 14 bases left between them. Here the CDR3 reads CSVAETVEYNEQFF. DNA for the CDR3: TGCAGCGTTGCTGAGACAGTGGAGTACAATGAGCAGTTCTTC.